This T cell receptor (beta chain) emerged from a study of blood T cells in healthy people across ages. Findings and limits, study-wide: Strong correlation linked observed beta diversity and percent naive T cells.

A second PCR, run for about 7 to 11 cycles, used a sample-barcoded 5' primer plus a J-beta primer mix. One entry per CDR3 protein results from TCRdb running MiXCR on the 5' RACE reads. Of 1.5 million to 2 million distinct CDR3 sequences in the sample, approximately 40% were seen once. The CDR3 contains 12 residues. Germline assignment: CDR1 ENHRY and CDR2 SYGVKD. Turning to this clonotype: The antigen is unknown. The junction shows a germline mismatch at one end, possibly a read error.

J is TRBJ2-1 and V is TRBV10-3; D perhaps matches TRBD2 (6 bases). The source of this sequence is a human donor in good health. Sequenced input: blood. CDR3 DNA sequence: TGTGCCATCAGTGAGGGAGGGGATGAGCGGTTCTTC. Its translation: CAISEGGDERFF.